These 22 T cell receptor beta chains share one sample of origin, sequenced in a study of OX40 agonist ivuxolimab in advanced cancers. Some clones are missing from TCRdb's copy, which holds only in-frame ones; the method was immunoSEQ multiplex PCR. The data hold 34,000 or so clones, with about 93% observed a single time. The sample here was CD4+ or CD8+ T cells sorted from blood, taken in a trial of the OX40 agonist ivuxolimab. The receptors derive from an adult with an advanced solid tumor such as melanoma, head and neck, liver or kidney cancer.

This chain connects TRBV7-6 to TRBJ2-1, with 8 bases matching TRBD2. The V gene's germline CDR1 is SGHVS and CDR2 FNYEAQ. Trimming cost V 3 bases and J 4 bases; bases outside gene matches: 5. This CDR3 comprises 15 residues. This CDR3 is CASSFRGGIYNEQFF. In DNA, the CDR3 is TGTGCCAGCAGCTTTCGGGGGGGGATTTACAATGAGCAGTTCTTC.

To note about this clone: The junction departs from germline at one end; a sequencing error may be responsible. The chain couples TRBV7-9 to TRBJ1-2, with 7 nucleotides matching TRBD1. The CDR3 totals 14 residues. Germline lookup yields CDR1 SEHNR and CDR2 FQNEAQ (reference sequence). The CDR3 DNA sequence: TGTGCCGGCAGCTTAGTCGGGACAGTCTATGGCTACACCTTC. It codes for CAGSLVGTVYGYTF.

The chain couples TRBV9 to TRBJ2-3; TRBD2 might be the D (5 bases). Germline lookup yields CDR1 SGDLS and CDR2 YYNGEE. This CDR3 has 16 residues. V was pared by 1 base and J by 1 base, with 13 bases between. CDR3 loop: CASSVPQDGGTDTQYF. The CDR3 nucleotides read TGTGCCAGCAGCGTACCCCAGGACGGGGGCACAGATACGCAGTATTTT.

The rearrangement uses TRBV4-1 and TRBJ2-1; possible D gene TRBD2, 6 bases. Per germline, CDR1 MGHRA and CDR2 YSYEKL. The V end lost 3 bases, the J end lost 1 base, and 10 bases lay between the germline ends. The CDR3 sequence is 15 residues long. The DNA of the CDR3 is TGCGCCAGCAGCCAGGGTAGCGGTTCCTACAATGAGCAGTTCTTC. As protein: CASSQGSGSYNEQFF.

The V call is TRBV4-2, the J call TRBJ1-2, with D possibly TRBD1 on 5 matching bases. Between the trimmed V and J ends, which lost 0 bases and 5 bases, there was a span of 10 bases. The CDR3 has 14 amino acids. Germline assignment: CDR1 LGHNA and CDR2 YNFKEQ. CDR3 DNA: TGTGCCAGCAGCCAAGACAGGGATGGGTATGGCTACACCTTC. Its translation is CASSQDRDGYGYTF.

The J gene is TRBJ2-7, the V gene TRBV19; D perhaps matches TRBD1 (6 bases). V dropped 4 bases and J dropped 3 bases, with 10 bases sitting between them. Per the germline V gene, CDR1 is LNHDA and CDR2 is SQIVND (reference sequence). This CDR3 contains 13 residues. The CDR3 bases are TGTGCCAGTAGTACCGGGACATACTACGAGCAGTACTTC. Translating gives CASSTGTYYEQYF. Looking up the rest from reference TRBV19 and TRBJ2-7 gives the full variable domain: DGGITQSPKYLFRKEGQNVTLSCEQNLNHDAMYWYRQDPGQGLRLIYYSQIVNDFQKGDIAEGYSVSREKKESFPLTVTSAQKNPTAFYLCASSTGTYYEQYFGPGTRLTVT.

The chain joins TRBV4-3 to TRBJ2-3, with TRBD2 matching over 9 bases. The length of the CDR3 is 18 residues. Looked up from germline, CDR1 is LGHNA and CDR2 is YSLEER. The J segment lost 2 bases and the V segment lost 0 bases, leaving 9 bases of the junction unmatched. The CDR3 sequence: CASSQDKKLAGNTDTQYF. The CDR3 DNA sequence: TGCGCCAGCAGCCAAGATAAAAAACTAGCGGGTAACACAGATACGCAGTATTTT.

V and J are TRBV9 and TRBJ2-7, with TRBD1 as a possible D gene (7 bases). Germline values: CDR1 SGDLS, CDR2 YYNGEE. V lost 7 bases and J lost 0, with 11 bases in between. The CDR3 has 13 residues. CDR3 protein: CASSGGGSYEQYF. DNA for the CDR3: TGTGCCAGCTCAGGGGGAGGCTCCTACGAGCAGTACTTC.

Only one count was recorded for this clone. The chain joins TRBV4-3 to TRBJ1-1; 8 bases align to TRBD1. Germline loops: CDR1 LGHNA, CDR2 YSLEER. CDR3 length equals 15 residues. The V and J ends lost 3 bases and 4 bases, in that order; junction bases with no gene match: 7. The CDR3 spells CASSHLTGGITEAFF. The CDR3 bases are TGCGCCAGCAGCCATCTAACAGGGGGTATCACTGAAGCTTTCTTT.

The chain links TRBV27 to TRBJ2-1; 9 bases match TRBD2. This CDR3 is built from 14 residues. The J segment lost 6 bases and the V segment lost 2 bases, leaving 2 bases of the junction unmatched. CDR1 and CDR2 from the germline V gene are MNHEY and SMNVEV (reference sequence). The CDR3 loop is CASSLLAGSNEQFF. The CDR3 bases are TGTGCCAGCAGTTTACTAGCGGGGAGCAATGAGCAGTTCTTC.

This rearrangement joins TRBV11-2 to TRBJ2-7, with D possibly being TRBD1 (5 bases). CDR3 length: 14 residues. Germline V lookup: CDR1 SGHAT, CDR2 FQNNGV. With 1 base removed from V and 2 bases from J, the gap between germline ends came to 9 bases. CDR3 region: CASSLGPGTYEQYV. The CDR3 nucleotides are TGTGCCAGCAGCTTAGGGCCAGGGACCTACGAGCAGTACGTC.

This clone was seen a few times. The V gene is TRBV28, the J gene TRBJ2-7, with 12 bases identical to TRBD1. V dropped 3 bases and J dropped 7; count of bases not matched to a gene: 7. This CDR3 comprises 15 residues. Germline CDR1 MDHEN, CDR2 SYDVKM. The CDR3 DNA reads as TGTGCCAGCAGTTTGCCGGGACAGGGGGCGGGGGAGCAGTACGTC. Amino acids: CASSLPGQGAGEQYV.

This clone was counted a single time. The rearrangement links TRBV5-6 to TRBJ2-3; D gene ambiguous. V gave up 0 bases and J gave up 1 base, with 9 bases separating them. Germline-derived CDR1 and CDR2 are SGHDT and YYEEEE. The CDR3 is made up of 15 amino acids. The CDR3 reads CASSLVGFGTDTQYF. CDR3 sequence (DNA): TGTGCCAGCAGCTTGGTGGGTTTCGGCACAGATACGCAGTATTTT.

The V call is TRBV27, the J call TRBJ2-1; 11 positions match TRBD2. CDR1 is MNHEY and CDR2 is SMNVEV in the germline V gene (reference sequence). The CDR3 covers 15 residues. V shed 4 bases and J 8 bases; nucleotides not matched to a gene: 7. CDR3 protein: CASSWVAGGLHEQFF. In nucleotides, the CDR3 is TGTGCCAGCAGTTGGGTAGCGGGAGGGTTACATGAGCAGTTCTTC.

V is TRBV11-2 and J is TRBJ2-7, with D perhaps TRBD2 (6 bases). CDR1 SGHAT and CDR2 FQNNGV come from the germline V gene. Trimming left V 3 bases short and J 1 base short, with 13 bases between. The CDR3 sequence is 15 residues long. In DNA, the CDR3 is TGTGCCAGCAGCTTCGGGAGCGCGCGTTCCTACGAGCAGTACTTC. Translated, it gives CASSFGSARSYEQYF.

The gene calls are TRBV9 and TRBJ2-1; D is ambiguous. V shed 0 bases and J shed 4 bases, with 5 bases lying between them. This CDR3 is built from 13 residues. Germline-derived CDR1 and CDR2 are SGDLS and YYNGEE. The CDR3 here is CASSVEVYNEQFF. The CDR3 DNA reads as TGTGCCAGCAGCGTAGAGGTTTACAATGAGCAGTTCTTC.

V gene TRBV15 combines with J gene TRBJ2-1; D gene ambiguous. Trimming left V 1 base short and J 7 bases short, with 14 bases between. Germline V gene sequence: CDR1 LNHNV, CDR2 YYDKDF (reference sequence). The CDR3 consists of 15 residues. Here the CDR3 DNA reads TGTGCCACCAGCAGAGTTCGGCCTCTGGGGAATGAGCAGTTCTTC. Translated, it gives CATSRVRPLGNEQFF.

The chain links TRBV10-3 to TRBJ2-7; TRBD2 aligns across 7 bases. Per the germline V gene, CDR1 is ENHRY and CDR2 is SYGVKD. The CDR3 contains 15 residues. The V gene end was trimmed by 4 bases and the J gene end by 0 bases; junction bases not matched to a gene: 6. The CDR3: CAISGTSLSSYEQYF. CDR3 DNA: TGTGCCATCAGTGGGACTAGTTTAAGCTCCTACGAGCAGTACTTC.

The CDR3 DNA is TGCGCCAGCAGCTTGGCCGTCGGACCCAACAATGAGCAGTTCTTC. It yields the protein CASSLAVGPNNEQFF. The rearrangement links TRBV5-1 to TRBJ2-1; D is ambiguous. V gave up 0 bases and J gave up 5 bases, with 12 bases separating them. The germline gives CDR1 SGHRS, CDR2 YFSETQ. The length of the CDR3 is 15 residues.

The chain has TRBV11-2 and TRBJ2-5; 8 nucleotides align to TRBD1. This CDR3 contains 16 residues. V shed 2 bases and J 3 bases; nucleotides not matched to a gene: 8. Germline values: CDR1 SGHAT, CDR2 FQNNGV. The DNA for the CDR3 is TGTGCCAGCAGCTTACCGGGACAGGACCGAGAAGAGACCCAGTACTTC. Translated, it gives CASSLPGQDREETQYF. The complete variable domain, with remaining parts taken from reference TRBV11-2 and TRBJ2-5, reads EAGVAQSPRYKIIEKRQSVAFWCNPISGHATLYWYQQILGQGPKLLIQFQNNGVVDDSQLPKDRFSAERLKGVDSTLKIQPAKLEDSAVYLCASSLPGQDREETQYFGPGTRLLVL.

The sample holds one count of this clone. The chain joins TRBV10-1 to TRBJ2-3; 14 bases match TRBD2. CDR1 is WNHNN and CDR2 is SYGVQD in the germline V gene (reference sequence). CDR3 length: 18 residues. Trimming took 6 bases from V and 0 from J; bases not matched to a gene: 8. The CDR3 sequence is CASSPSGTSGGSTDTQYF. CDR3 coding DNA: TGCGCCAGCAGCCCCTCCGGGACTAGCGGGGGAAGCACAGATACGCAGTATTTT.

This rearrangement joins TRBV6-5 to TRBJ1-2; 8 bases are shared with TRBD1. With V trimmed by 5 bases and J by 4 bases, 3 bases remained unmatched. Germline lookup yields CDR1 MNHEY and CDR2 SVGAGI. This CDR3 region has 13 residues. CDR3 in amino acids: CASSGQGPYGYTF. In DNA form, the CDR3 reads TGTGCCAGCAGTGGACAGGGACCCTATGGCTACACCTTC.